This T cell receptor (beta chain) was found in a study of shared T cell receptors in the human thymus. The table came from immunoSEQ multiplex PCR; TCRdb's copy has only in-frame clones and leaves some out. The data show about 610,000 clones, approximately 88% seen once. Germline CDR1 is SEHNR and CDR2 is FQNEAQ (reference sequence). Trimming cost V 5 bases and J 1 base; bases outside gene matches: 6. There are 15 residues in the CDR3. The sample was also reused in another study, on human thymus T cells.

The source of this sequence is a boy under three years old with a congenital heart defect. Sequencing was performed on thymocytes. This chain uses TRBV7-9 with TRBJ2-5; the match to TRBD1 covers 8 bases. The CDR3 region is CASSPGQGFQETQYF. For the CDR3, the DNA is TGTGCCAGCAGCCCTGGACAGGGCTTCCAAGAGACCCAGTACTTC.